Following are 12 T cell receptor beta chains from one sample sequenced in a study of shared clonotypes between healthy human individuals. Sequencing was performed with immunoSEQ multiplex PCR; in TCRdb, only in-frame clones are kept and a portion is missing. The sample shows 750,000 to 1,000,000 clones, approximately 92% of them seen only once. The naive CD8 population came from CD45RO-negative cells selected for CCR7, without terminally differentiated effector memory CD45RA+ cells. The sequenced sample was naive CD8+ T cells sorted from blood. Every receptor here comes from a young man in good health.

V gene TRBV27 combines with J gene TRBJ1-2; unclear D gene. There are 16 residues in the CDR3. The germline V gene encodes CDR1 MNHEY and CDR2 SMNVEV (reference sequence). Trimming left V 1 base short and J 2 bases short, with 14 bases between. CDR3 sequence: CASSLYPSNSNYGYTF. In DNA form, the CDR3 reads TGTGCCAGCAGTTTATACCCAAGCAACAGCAACTATGGCTACACCTTC.

The V call is TRBV7-2, the J call TRBJ1-5, with D hard to call. This CDR3 contains 15 residues. CDR1 is SGHTA, CDR2 FQGNSA, per germline. With 3 bases removed from V and 0 bases from J, the gap between germline ends came to 9 bases. This chain's CDR3 is CASSLTGVSNQPQHF. The CDR3 DNA sequence: TGTGCCAGCAGCTTGACCGGAGTTAGCAATCAGCCCCAGCATTTT.

V is TRBV5-6 and J is TRBJ2-1, with D perhaps assigned TRBD1 or TRBD2 (5 bases each). This CDR3 has 17 amino acids. V was shortened by 5 bases and J by 10 bases, with 28 bases between the two germline ends. Germline CDR1 is SGHDT and CDR2 is YYEEEE. CDR3 in DNA: TGTGCCAGCAGTCAAGGTCTAGTCTATACCTGGGGGTACGAGCAGTTCTTC. Protein product: CASSQGLVYTWGYEQFF.

The chain is built from TRBV15 and TRBJ2-1, with TRBD1 identical over 8 bases. The trim removed 8 bases at V and 7 bases at J, leaving 4 bases unmatched. CDR3 size: 12 residues. The germline V gene encodes CDR1 LNHNV and CDR2 YYDKDF (reference sequence). CDR3 sequence (DNA): TGTGCCACCGACAGGGGCGGGAATGAGCAGTTCTTC. Translated, it gives CATDRGGNEQFF. Full variable domain (missing parts from reference TRBV15 and TRBJ2-1): DAMVIQNPRYQVTQFGKPVTLSCSQTLNHNVMYWYQQKSSQAPKLLFHYYDKDFNNEADTPDNFQSRRPNTSFCFLDIRSPGLGDTAMYLCATDRGGNEQFFGPGTRLTVL.

The gene calls are TRBV15 and TRBJ2-1; 12 nucleotides line up with TRBD2. CDR3 length: 15 residues. With 1 base clipped from V and 7 bases from J, the junction kept 2 bases outside the gene matches. Germline CDR1 is LNHNV and CDR2 is YYDKDF (reference sequence). The CDR3 spells CATSRGGTSGNEQFF. CDR3 sequence (DNA): TGTGCCACCAGCAGAGGAGGGACTAGCGGGAATGAGCAGTTCTTC.

The chain has TRBV4-3 and TRBJ2-2; D is uncertain. Germline V CDR1 and CDR2: LGHNA, YSLEER. The CDR3 is made up of 13 amino acids. Trimming shortened V by 5 bases and J by 5 bases, and 9 bases separated the two germline ends. The CDR3 sequence is CASSYGVTGELFF. In DNA, the CDR3 is TGCGCCAGCAGCTACGGAGTTACCGGGGAGCTGTTTTTT.

The rearrangement uses TRBV4-1 and TRBJ2-7, with D perhaps TRBD1 or TRBD2 (5 bases each). This CDR3 is built from 15 residues. The V end lost 0 bases, the J end lost 0 bases, and 9 bases lay between the germline ends. From germline, CDR1 is MGHRA and CDR2 YSYEKL. CDR3 nucleotides: TGCGCCAGCAGCCAAGATCGGGGCAACTCCTACGAGCAGTACTTC. Residues: CASSQDRGNSYEQYF.

This clone was counted a single time. The CDR3 is CSVDLEGAGTGELFF. In nucleotides, the CDR3 is TGCAGCGTGGATTTGGAAGGGGCGGGGACCGGGGAGCTGTTTTTT. The chain uses TRBV29-1 and TRBJ2-2; D is possibly TRBD2 (6 bases). CDR1 and CDR2 from the germline V gene are SQVTM and ANQGSEA. Trimming removed 6 bases at V and 5 bases at J, with 19 bases between. This CDR3 has 15 residues.

The rearrangement links TRBV11-2 to TRBJ2-2; 7 bases are a match to TRBD1. This CDR3 comprises 15 residues. V lost 3 bases and J lost 6; bases outside the gene matches: 7. Germline V gene data show CDR1 as SGHAT and CDR2 as FQNNGV. The CDR3 spells CASSLVDRASGELFF. CDR3 coding DNA: TGTGCCAGCAGCTTGGTCGACAGGGCGTCCGGGGAGCTGTTTTTT.

This rearrangement joins TRBV7-9 to TRBJ2-7, with a weak D call TRBD2 (5 bases). From germline, CDR1 is SEHNR and CDR2 FQNEAQ (reference sequence). This CDR3 is built from 14 residues. V was trimmed by 1 base and J by 7 bases, leaving 14 bases between them. CDR3 loop: CASSLDSGIREQYF. Here the CDR3 DNA reads TGTGCCAGCAGCTTAGATTCCGGGATCCGGGAGCAGTACTTC.

V gene TRBV6-6 combines with J gene TRBJ2-7; D remains unclear. V was clipped by 8 bases and J by 0 bases, with 11 bases between them. The CDR3 sequence is 13 residues long. Looked up from germline, CDR1 is MNHNY and CDR2 is SVGAGI (reference sequence). The CDR3 nucleotides read TGTGCCAGCCTTCTGGATAGCTCCTACGAGCAGTACTTC. It yields the protein CASLLDSSYEQYF.

The gene calls are TRBV9 and TRBJ2-7, with 8 bases identical to TRBD1. The CDR3 consists of 15 residues. The V gene end was trimmed by 0 bases and the J gene end by 1 base; junction bases not matched to a gene: 3. Germline loops: CDR1 SGDLS, CDR2 YYNGEE. CDR3 residues: CASSVGQGNSYEQYF. Here the CDR3 DNA reads TGTGCCAGCAGCGTAGGACAGGGGAATTCCTACGAGCAGTACTTC.